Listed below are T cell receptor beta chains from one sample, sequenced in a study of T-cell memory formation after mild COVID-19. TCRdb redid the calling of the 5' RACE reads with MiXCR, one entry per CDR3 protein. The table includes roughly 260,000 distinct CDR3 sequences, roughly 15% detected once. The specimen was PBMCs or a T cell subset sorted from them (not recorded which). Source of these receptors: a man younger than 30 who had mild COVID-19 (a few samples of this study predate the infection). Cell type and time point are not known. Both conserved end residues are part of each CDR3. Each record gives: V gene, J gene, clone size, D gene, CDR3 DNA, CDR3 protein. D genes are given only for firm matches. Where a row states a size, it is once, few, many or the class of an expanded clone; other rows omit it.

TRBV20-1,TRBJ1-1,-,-,TGCAGTGCCCCGAGAGGGGGGATGAACACTGAAGCTTTCTTT,CSAPRGGMNTEAFF
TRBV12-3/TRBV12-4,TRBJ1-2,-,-,TGTGCCAGCAGTTTAATGCTGAGATCTAACTATGGCTACACCTTC,CASSLMLRSNYGYTF
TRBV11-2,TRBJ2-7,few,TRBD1,TGTGCCAGCAGCTTACACTCGGCAGGGGGCCGATTCCAGGGCTACGAGCAGTACTTC,CASSLHSAGGRFQGYEQYF
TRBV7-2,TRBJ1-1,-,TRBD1,TGTGCCAGCAGCGAGAGACAGGGGGAAGATACTGAAGCTTTCTTT,CASSERQGEDTEAFF
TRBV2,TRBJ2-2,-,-,TGTGCCAGCAGGCTTTACAGGGACGGGGAGCTGTTTTTT,CASRLYRDGELFF
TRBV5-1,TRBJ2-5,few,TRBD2,TGCGCCAGCAGCAACACGGGGGGAATCGAGACCCAGTACTTC,CASSNTGGIETQYF
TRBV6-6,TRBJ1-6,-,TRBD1,TGTGCCAGCACTCAGATCAGGGGGCTTCGGTCACCCCTCCACTTT,CASTQIRGLRSPLHF
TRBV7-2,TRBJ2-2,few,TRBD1,TGTGCCAGCAGCTTAAAAGGTCGGGCAGGGGGCACCGGGGAGCTGTTTTTT,CASSLKGRAGGTGELFF
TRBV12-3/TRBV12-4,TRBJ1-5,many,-,TGTGCCAGCACTCGGGAAGATCAGCCCCAGCATTTT,CASTREDQPQHF
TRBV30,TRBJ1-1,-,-,TGTGCCTGGAGCCGGGGGTGGACTGAAGCTTTCTTT,CAWSRGWTEAFF
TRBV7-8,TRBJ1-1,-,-,TGTGCCAGCAGCTTAGGCCAGCCCTCCGTCATGAACACTGAAGCTTTCTTT,CASSLGQPSVMNTEAFF